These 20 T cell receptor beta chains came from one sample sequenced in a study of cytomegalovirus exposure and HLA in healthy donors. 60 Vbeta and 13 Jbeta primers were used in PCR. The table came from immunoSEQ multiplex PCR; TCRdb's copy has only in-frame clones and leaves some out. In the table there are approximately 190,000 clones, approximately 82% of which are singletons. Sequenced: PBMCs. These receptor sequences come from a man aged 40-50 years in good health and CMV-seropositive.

The CDR3 loop is CASSDRVYNEQFF. CDR3 DNA sequence: TGTGCCAGCAGTGACAGGGTTTACAATGAGCAGTTCTTC. The chain has TRBV6-5 and TRBJ2-1, with 7 bases matching TRBD1. The CDR3 has 13 amino acids. The germline V gene encodes CDR1 MNHEY and CDR2 SVGAGI. Losses at the gene ends were 5 bases for V and 4 bases for J; bases not matched to a gene: 2.

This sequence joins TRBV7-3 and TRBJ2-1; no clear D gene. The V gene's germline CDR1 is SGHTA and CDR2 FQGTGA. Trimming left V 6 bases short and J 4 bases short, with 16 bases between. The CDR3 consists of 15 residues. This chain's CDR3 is CASSEPGSGYNEQFF. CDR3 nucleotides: TGTGCCAGCAGTGAGCCCGGGTCCGGTTACAATGAGCAGTTCTTC.

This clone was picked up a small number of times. The CDR3 protein is CASSSLAGVTDTQYF. The CDR3 DNA sequence: TGTGCCAGCAGCTCACTAGCGGGAGTTACAGATACGCAGTATTTT. The chain carries TRBV5-4 and TRBJ2-3, with 11 bases that match TRBD2. With V trimmed by 3 bases and J by 3 bases, 3 bases remained unmatched. Germline values: CDR1 SGHNT, CDR2 YYREEE (reference sequence). The CDR3 extends over 15 amino acids.

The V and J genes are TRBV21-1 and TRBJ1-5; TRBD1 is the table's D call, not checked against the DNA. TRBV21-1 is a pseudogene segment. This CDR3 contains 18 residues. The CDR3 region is CASSKKVQGSLSNQPQHF. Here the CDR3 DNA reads TGTGCCAGCAGCAAAAAGGTACAGGGAAGTCTTAGCAATCAGCCCCAGCATTTT.

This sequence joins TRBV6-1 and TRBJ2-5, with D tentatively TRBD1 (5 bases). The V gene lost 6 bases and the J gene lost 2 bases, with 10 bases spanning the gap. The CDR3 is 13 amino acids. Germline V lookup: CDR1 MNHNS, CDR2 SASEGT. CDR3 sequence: CASRVTDQETQYF. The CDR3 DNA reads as TGTGCCAGCAGAGTGACAGATCAAGAGACCCAGTACTTC.

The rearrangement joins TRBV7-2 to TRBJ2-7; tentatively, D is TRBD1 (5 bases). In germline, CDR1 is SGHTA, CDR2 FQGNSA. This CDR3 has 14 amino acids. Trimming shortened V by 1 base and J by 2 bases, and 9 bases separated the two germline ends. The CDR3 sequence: CASSLGTPPYEQYF. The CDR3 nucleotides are TGTGCCAGCAGCTTAGGGACACCTCCCTACGAGCAGTACTTC.

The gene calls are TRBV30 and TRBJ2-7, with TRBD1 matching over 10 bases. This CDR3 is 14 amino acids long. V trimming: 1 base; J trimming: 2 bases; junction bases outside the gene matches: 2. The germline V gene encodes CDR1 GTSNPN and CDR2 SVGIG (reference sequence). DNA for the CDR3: TGTGCCTGGAGTGCCGGGACAGGGGCCTACGAGCAGTACTTC. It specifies CAWSAGTGAYEQYF. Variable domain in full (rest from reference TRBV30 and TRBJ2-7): SQTIHQWPATLVQPVGSPLSLECTVEGTSNPNLYWYRQAAGRGLQLLFYSVGIGQISSEVPQNLSASRPQDRQFILSSKKLLLSDSGFYLCAWSAGTGAYEQYFGPGTRLTVT.

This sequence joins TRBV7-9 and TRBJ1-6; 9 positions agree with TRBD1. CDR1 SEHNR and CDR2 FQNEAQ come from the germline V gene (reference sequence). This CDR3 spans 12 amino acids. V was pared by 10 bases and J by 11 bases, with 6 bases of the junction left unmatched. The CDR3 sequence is CAIGTGSPPLHF. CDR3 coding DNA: TGTGCCATCGGGACAGGGAGTCCACCCCTCCACTTT. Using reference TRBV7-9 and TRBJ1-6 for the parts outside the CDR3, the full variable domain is DTGVSQNPRHKITKRGQNVTFRCDPISEHNRLYWYRQTLGQGPEFLTYFQNEAQLEKSRLLSDRFSAERPKGSFSTLEIQRTEQGDSAMYLCAIGTGSPPLHFGNGTRLTVT.

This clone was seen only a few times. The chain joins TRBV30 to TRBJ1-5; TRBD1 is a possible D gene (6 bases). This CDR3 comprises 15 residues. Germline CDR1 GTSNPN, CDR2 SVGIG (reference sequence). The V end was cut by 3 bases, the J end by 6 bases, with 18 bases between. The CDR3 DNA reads TGTGCCTGGAGCTCAGGGGACCAAATCTCTCAGCCCCAGCATTTT. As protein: CAWSSGDQISQPQHF. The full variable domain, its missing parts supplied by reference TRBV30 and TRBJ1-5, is SQTIHQWPATLVQPVGSPLSLECTVEGTSNPNLYWYRQAAGRGLQLLFYSVGIGQISSEVPQNLSASRPQDRQFILSSKKLLLSDSGFYLCAWSSGDQISQPQHFGDGTRLSIL.

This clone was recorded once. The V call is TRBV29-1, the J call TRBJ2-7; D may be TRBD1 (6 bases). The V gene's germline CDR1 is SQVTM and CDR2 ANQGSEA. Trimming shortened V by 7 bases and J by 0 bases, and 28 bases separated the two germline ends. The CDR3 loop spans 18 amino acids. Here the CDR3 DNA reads TGCAGCGCTGCTACGCGCGCTATTCGAACAGGGAGCTCCTACGAGCAGTACTTC. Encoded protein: CSAATRAIRTGSSYEQYF.

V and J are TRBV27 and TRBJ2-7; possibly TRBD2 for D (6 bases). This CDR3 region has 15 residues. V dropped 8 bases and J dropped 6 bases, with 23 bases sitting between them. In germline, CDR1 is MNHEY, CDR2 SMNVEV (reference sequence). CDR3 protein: CASSPVQRPGGEQYF. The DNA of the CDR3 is TGTGCCAGCTCTCCCGTCCAGCGGCCCGGGGGCGAGCAGTACTTC.

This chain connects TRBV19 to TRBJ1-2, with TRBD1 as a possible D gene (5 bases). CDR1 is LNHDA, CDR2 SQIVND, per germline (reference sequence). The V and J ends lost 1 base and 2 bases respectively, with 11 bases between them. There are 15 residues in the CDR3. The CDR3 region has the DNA TGTGCCAGTAGTATAGCCCCGACAGTGAACTATGGCTACACCTTC. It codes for CASSIAPTVNYGYTF. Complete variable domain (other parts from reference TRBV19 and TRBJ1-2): DGGITQSPKYLFRKEGQNVTLSCEQNLNHDAMYWYRQDPGQGLRLIYYSQIVNDFQKGDIAEGYSVSREKKESFPLTVTSAQKNPTAFYLCASSIAPTVNYGYTFGSGTRLTVV.

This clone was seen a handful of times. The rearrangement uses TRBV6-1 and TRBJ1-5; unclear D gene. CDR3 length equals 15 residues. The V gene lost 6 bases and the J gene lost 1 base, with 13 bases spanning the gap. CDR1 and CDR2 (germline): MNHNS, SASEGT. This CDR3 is CASRPQSPSNQPQHF. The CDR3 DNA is TGTGCCAGCAGGCCCCAGTCCCCAAGCAATCAGCCCCAGCATTTT.

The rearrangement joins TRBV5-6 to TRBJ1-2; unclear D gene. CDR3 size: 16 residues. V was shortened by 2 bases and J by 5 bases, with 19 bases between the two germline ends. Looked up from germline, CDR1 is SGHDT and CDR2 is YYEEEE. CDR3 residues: CASSFYVGRGLYGYTF. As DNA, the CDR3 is TGTGCCAGCAGCTTTTATGTAGGCAGAGGATTATATGGCTACACCTTC.

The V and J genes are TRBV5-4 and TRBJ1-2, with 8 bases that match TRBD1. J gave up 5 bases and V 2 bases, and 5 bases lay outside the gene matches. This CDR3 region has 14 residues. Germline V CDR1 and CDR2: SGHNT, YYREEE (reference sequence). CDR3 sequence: CASSFRGQGYGYTF. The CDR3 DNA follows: TGTGCCAGCAGCTTTCGAGGACAGGGATATGGCTACACCTTC.

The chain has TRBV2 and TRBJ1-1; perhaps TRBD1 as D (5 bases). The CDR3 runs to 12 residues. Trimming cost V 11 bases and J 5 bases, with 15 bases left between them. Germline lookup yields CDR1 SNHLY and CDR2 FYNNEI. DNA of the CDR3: TGTGCCTGGGGGGACTCCGTTACTGAAGCTTTCTTT. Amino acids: CAWGDSVTEAFF.

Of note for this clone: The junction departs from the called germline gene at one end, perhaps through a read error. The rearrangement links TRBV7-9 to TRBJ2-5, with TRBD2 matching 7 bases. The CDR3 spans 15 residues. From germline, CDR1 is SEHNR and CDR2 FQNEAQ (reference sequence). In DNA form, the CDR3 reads TGTTCCAGCAGCTTAAGTTCGGCGGGAGTAGAGGCCCAGTACTTC. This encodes CSSSLSSAGVEAQYF.

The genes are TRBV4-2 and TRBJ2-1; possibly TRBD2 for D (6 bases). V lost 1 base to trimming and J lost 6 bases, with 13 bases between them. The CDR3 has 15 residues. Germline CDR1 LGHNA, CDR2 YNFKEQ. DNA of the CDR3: TGTGCCAGCAGCCAAGGACTAGGCGTCGGCAATGAGCAGTTCTTC. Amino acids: CASSQGLGVGNEQFF.

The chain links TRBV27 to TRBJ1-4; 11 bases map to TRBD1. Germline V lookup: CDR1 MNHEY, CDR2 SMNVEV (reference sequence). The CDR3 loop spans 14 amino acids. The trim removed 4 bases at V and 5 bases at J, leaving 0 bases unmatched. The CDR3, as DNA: TGTGCCAGCAGTTGGACAGGGGGCAATGAAAAACTGTTTTTT. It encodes CASSWTGGNEKLFF.

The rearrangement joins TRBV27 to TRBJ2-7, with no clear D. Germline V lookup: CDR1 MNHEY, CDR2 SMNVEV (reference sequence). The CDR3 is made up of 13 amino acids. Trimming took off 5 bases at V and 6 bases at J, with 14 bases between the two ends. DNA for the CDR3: TGTGCCAGCAGTCGCCTGCCCGTGAGCGAGCAGTACTTC. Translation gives CASSRLPVSEQYF.